The 24 T cell receptor beta chains below all came from one sample that was sequenced in a study of shared clonotypes between healthy human individuals. Assay used: immunoSEQ multiplex PCR; TCRdb lists only in-frame clones, some missing. Here the sample spans millions of clones, over 85% being singletons. Positive CCR7 selection of CD45RO-negative cells yielded the naive CD8 cells, and terminally differentiated effector memory CD45RA+ cells were excluded. Input material: naive CD8+ T cells sorted from blood. The source of these receptors is a man younger than 35 in good health.

This chain links TRBV6-5 with TRBJ2-1, with 7 bases matching TRBD2. After removal of 4 bases from V and 9 bases from J, the junction contained 15 bases not matched to a gene. CDR1 is MNHEY and CDR2 is SVGAGI in the germline V gene. CDR3 length: 16 residues. The CDR3 here is CASSFFVPAGSGEQFF. The CDR3 DNA reads TGTGCCAGCAGTTTTTTCGTTCCAGCGGGATCAGGTGAGCAGTTCTTC.

The V gene is TRBV18, the J gene TRBJ1-1, with D unresolved. Germline V CDR1 and CDR2: KGHSH, LQKENI. Trimming took 2 bases from V and 4 from J, leaving 11 bases between them. The CDR3 has 14 amino acids. CDR3 sequence reads: CASSPTGFGTEAFF. CDR3 in DNA: TGTGCCAGCTCACCAACGGGGTTTGGCACTGAAGCTTTCTTT.

The chain uses TRBV27 and TRBJ2-1, with D possibly matching TRBD1 (5 bases). CDR3 length equals 15 residues. CDR1 and CDR2 (germline): MNHEY, SMNVEV (reference sequence). V gave up 2 bases and J gave up 4 bases, with 12 bases separating them. CDR3 region: CASSLSLTAYNEQFF. For the CDR3, the DNA is TGTGCCAGCAGTTTAAGCCTGACAGCTTACAATGAGCAGTTCTTC.

The rearrangement links TRBV5-4 to TRBJ2-3, with D perhaps matching TRBD1 (5 bases). V lost 3 bases, J lost 6 bases, and 14 bases lay in between. Germline CDR1 SGHNT, CDR2 YYREEE (reference sequence). The CDR3 extends over 14 amino acids. The CDR3 nucleotides are TGTGCCAGCAGCTGGGGCAGGGCGGTTGATACGCAGTATTTT. Amino acid sequence: CASSWGRAVDTQYF.

The chain uses TRBV9 and TRBJ1-2; D gene unclear. The CDR3 length is 15 residues. The V and J ends lost 0 bases and 0 bases respectively, with 9 bases between them. The germline V gene has CDR1 SGDLS and CDR2 YYNGEE. In DNA form, the CDR3 reads TGTGCCAGCAGCGTAGCGCAGGACGCTAACTATGGCTACACCTTC. Amino acid sequence: CASSVAQDANYGYTF.

The chain is built from TRBV9 and TRBJ2-7; 10 bases agree with TRBD2. Germline CDR1 and CDR2: SGDLS and YYNGEE. The CDR3 covers 15 residues. With V trimmed by 0 bases and J by 6 bases, 6 bases remained unmatched. The CDR3 coding sequence is TGTGCCAGCAGCGTAGGGGCTAGCGGGAGTGGCGAGCAGTACTTC. Amino acid sequence: CASSVGASGSGEQYF. Supplemented by reference TRBV9 and TRBJ2-7, the full variable domain reads DSGVTQTPKHLITATGQRVTLRCSPRSGDLSVYWYQQSLDQGLQFLIQYYNGEERAKGNILERFSAQQFPDLHSELNLSSLELGDSALYFCASSVGASGSGEQYFGPGTRLTVT.

This chain links TRBV10-2 with TRBJ2-1; D tentatively fits TRBD1 or TRBD2 (5 bases each). V was cut by 8 bases and J by 6 bases, with 17 bases left in between. CDR1 WSHSY and CDR2 SAAADI come from the germline V gene. The CDR3 spans 14 residues. In DNA, the CDR3 is TGCGCCAGCTCCTGGGACCCTTCGGGCAATGAGCAGTTCTTC. Its protein product is CASSWDPSGNEQFF.

The chain couples TRBV6-5 to TRBJ2-3; 7 bases line up with TRBD1. The junction had 6 bases not matched to a gene; V was cut back by 10 bases and J by 8 bases. The CDR3 runs to 11 residues. CDR1 is MNHEY, CDR2 SVGAGI, per germline. This CDR3 is CATETGPTQYF. In DNA form, the CDR3 reads TGTGCCACCGAGACAGGGCCTACGCAGTATTTT.

The chain is built from TRBV4-1 and TRBJ1-1; D call uncertain. V was clipped by 0 bases and J by 0 bases, with 17 bases between them. This CDR3 spans 18 amino acids. Looked up from germline, CDR1 is MGHRA and CDR2 is YSYEKL. The CDR3 loop reads CASSQDGKKGPMNTEAFF. The CDR3 DNA sequence: TGCGCCAGCAGCCAAGATGGAAAGAAGGGCCCCATGAACACTGAAGCTTTCTTT.

V usage is TRBV7-9 and J usage is TRBJ1-1; the D gene is possibly TRBD1 (5 bases). Germline-derived CDR1 and CDR2 are SEHNR and FQNEAQ (reference sequence). V was cut by 8 bases and J by 0 bases, with 13 bases left in between. The CDR3 has 14 residues. The CDR3: CASGRGEMNTEAFF. The CDR3 bases are TGTGCCAGCGGAAGAGGGGAAATGAACACTGAAGCTTTCTTT.

The V gene is TRBV30, the J gene TRBJ2-7; maybe TRBD2 (5 bases). V was pared by 0 bases and J by 1 base, with 22 bases between. This CDR3 comprises 18 residues. The V gene's germline CDR1 is GTSNPN and CDR2 SVGIG (reference sequence). CDR3 in DNA: TGTGCCTGGAGTGTACTTCGAACGGGATCCATATATTCCTACGAGCAGTACTTC. Residues: CAWSVLRTGSIYSYEQYF.

V gene TRBV27 combines with J gene TRBJ2-7; tentatively, D is TRBD2 (5 bases). V lost 2 bases to trimming and J lost 7 bases, with 18 bases between them. Germline lookup yields CDR1 MNHEY and CDR2 SMNVEV (reference sequence). This CDR3 has 15 residues. CDR3 nucleotides: TGTGCCAGCAGTTTACGTGACTATGGGTGGTGGGAGCAGTACTTC. It yields the protein CASSLRDYGWWEQYF.

V gene TRBV7-9 combines with J gene TRBJ1-1; 7 nucleotides agree with TRBD1. Per germline, CDR1 SEHNR and CDR2 FQNEAQ (reference sequence). V was pared by 1 base and J by 5 bases, with 13 bases of the junction left unmatched. This CDR3 comprises 17 residues. In DNA form, the CDR3 reads TGTGCCAGCAGCTTAGGGCTGGGGGCAGGGGGAGGGACTGAAGCTTTCTTT. This sequence encodes CASSLGLGAGGGTEAFF.

The chain carries TRBV6-1 and TRBJ2-5; D perhaps matches TRBD1 (6 bases). Germline CDR1 and CDR2: MNHNS and SASEGT. The CDR3 runs 16 residues. V was clipped by 3 bases and J by 1 base, with 15 bases between them. The CDR3 region has the DNA TGTGCCAGCAGTGAGACGACAGGAGTCGTCCAAGAGACCCAGTACTTC. Translation gives CASSETTGVVQETQYF.

The chain is built from TRBV19 and TRBJ2-7; D is unclear. The CDR3 is 14 amino acids. From germline, CDR1 is LNHDA and CDR2 SQIVND (reference sequence). The germline V and J ends were trimmed by 6 bases and 4 bases, with 16 bases remaining between them. The DNA for the CDR3 is TGTGCCAGTAGCCTTGTAGTGGGCGCTTACGAGCAGTACTTC. This gives the protein CASSLVVGAYEQYF. Together with reference TRBV19 and TRBJ2-7, the CDR3 gives the full variable domain: DGGITQSPKYLFRKEGQNVTLSCEQNLNHDAMYWYRQDPGQGLRLIYYSQIVNDFQKGDIAEGYSVSREKKESFPLTVTSAQKNPTAFYLCASSLVVGAYEQYFGPGTRLTVT.

This clone appeared once. In the same sample, other DNA sequences code for this CDR3. This chain links TRBV7-2 with TRBJ2-7, with 9 bases lining up with TRBD1. The CDR3 runs to 15 residues. With V trimmed by 1 base and J by 0 bases, 1 base remained unmatched. The germline V gene encodes CDR1 SGHTA and CDR2 FQGNSA. CDR3 residues: CASSLGTGVSYEQYF. The DNA for the CDR3 is TGTGCCAGCAGCTTAGGGACAGGGGTCTCCTACGAGCAGTACTTC.

The CDR3 is CAWSPTAGTAYYEQYF. CDR3 nucleotides: TGTGCCTGGAGCCCGACCGCCGGGACAGCATACTACGAGCAGTACTTC. V and J are TRBV30 and TRBJ2-7, with TRBD1 identical over 7 bases. The V and J ends lost 3 bases and 3 bases, in that order; junction bases with no gene match: 14. The CDR3 runs 16 residues. The germline V gene encodes CDR1 GTSNPN and CDR2 SVGIG (reference sequence).

The chain couples TRBV7-9 to TRBJ2-2; D gene ambiguous. The V end lost 4 bases, the J end lost 2 bases, and 23 bases lay between the germline ends. Germline V CDR1 and CDR2: SEHNR, FQNEAQ (reference sequence). The CDR3 runs to 19 residues. For the CDR3, the DNA is TGTGCCAGCAGCTCCAATTCAATCCCACAGATCCTTAACACCGGGGAGCTGTTTTTT. Its translation: CASSSNSIPQILNTGELFF. The full variable domain, with the rest looked up from reference TRBV7-9 and TRBJ2-2, is DTGVSQNPRHKITKRGQNVTFRCDPISEHNRLYWYRQTLGQGPEFLTYFQNEAQLEKSRLLSDRFSAERPKGSFSTLEIQRTEQGDSAMYLCASSSNSIPQILNTGELFFGEGSRLTVL.

The rearrangement uses TRBV2 and TRBJ2-1; D perhaps matches TRBD1 (6 bases). Trimming took 6 bases from V and 2 from J, leaving 17 bases between them. Germline V CDR1 and CDR2: SNHLY, FYNNEI. The CDR3 runs to 16 residues. The CDR3 region is CASRESEDRPYNEQFF. CDR3 in DNA: TGTGCCAGCAGAGAATCGGAGGACAGACCCTACAATGAGCAGTTCTTC.

The gene calls are TRBV4-1 and TRBJ2-2; a possible D gene is TRBD2 (6 bases). Germline CDR1 reads MGHRA; CDR2 reads YSYEKL. The length of the CDR3 is 17 residues. V lost 0 bases, J lost 8 bases, and 19 bases lay in between. The CDR3 spells CASSQDFASEIDGELFF. Written as DNA, the CDR3 is TGCGCCAGCAGCCAAGATTTTGCTAGCGAGATAGATGGGGAGCTGTTTTTT.

This rearrangement joins TRBV13 to TRBJ2-7, with 11 bases identical to TRBD2. The CDR3 has 16 residues. Germline CDR1 and CDR2: PRHDT and FYEKMQ (reference sequence). V gave up 2 bases and J gave up 5 bases; unmatched junction bases: 8. The CDR3 DNA sequence: TGTGCCAGCAGCTTACTAGCGGGGGGCGCTGGCGACGAGCAGTACTTC. Translation: CASSLLAGGAGDEQYF.

The chain carries TRBV6-5 and TRBJ2-6, with 8 positions matching TRBD1. The germline V gene encodes CDR1 MNHEY and CDR2 SVGAGI. V shed 2 bases, J shed 3 bases, and the junction held 3 bases outside the gene matches. The CDR3 totals 16 residues. CDR3 region: CASSYGTGLGANVLTF. Here the CDR3 DNA reads TGTGCCAGCAGTTACGGGACAGGTCTTGGGGCCAACGTCCTGACTTTC.

The V gene is TRBV9, the J gene TRBJ2-2; perhaps TRBD2 as D (5 bases). The CDR3 runs 15 residues. CDR1 and CDR2 (germline): SGDLS, YYNGEE. V was cut by 4 bases and J by 2 bases, with 12 bases left in between. This chain's CDR3 is CASSLGADNTGELFF. The DNA for the CDR3 is TGTGCCAGCAGCCTGGGAGCGGATAACACCGGGGAGCTGTTTTTT.

This rearrangement joins TRBV4-1 to TRBJ2-7, with unresolved D. CDR1 is MGHRA and CDR2 is YSYEKL in the germline V gene. V was shortened by 4 bases and J by 2 bases, with 12 bases between the two germline ends. This CDR3 is 14 amino acids long. CDR3 protein: CASSLKTEAYEQYF. The CDR3 coding sequence is TGCGCCAGCAGCCTTAAAACGGAAGCCTACGAGCAGTACTTC.